This entry lists 18 T cell receptor beta chains sequenced from one sample in a study of blood T cell repertoires in COVID-19. The table came from immunoSEQ multiplex PCR; TCRdb's copy has only in-frame clones and leaves some out. Of over 90,000 clones listed, 89% were seen once; the top ten hold roughly 15%. Sample: peripheral blood. Receptor source: a woman of 80 years or more in a cohort sampled during active COVID-19.

The J gene is TRBJ2-1, the V gene TRBV7-6; 13 bases match TRBD2. The CDR3 has 16 residues. Germline CDR1 is SGHVS and CDR2 is FNYEAQ. With V trimmed by 3 bases and J by 7 bases, 6 bases remained unmatched. DNA for the CDR3: TGTGCCAGCAGCTTTATGGGACTAGCGGGGCAAAATGAGCAGTTCTTC. This codes for CASSFMGLAGQNEQFF.

In its sample, this clone was seen once. The chain is built from TRBV6-7 and TRBJ2-1, with 7 bases aligning to TRBD2. TRBV6-7 belongs to the ORF category, with a function that is uncertain. With 2 bases clipped from V and 4 bases from J, the junction kept 8 bases outside the gene matches. This CDR3 has 16 residues. CDR3 residues: CASSYKSGTTYNEQFF. In nucleotides, the CDR3 is TGTGCCAGCAGTTACAAGTCCGGGACTACATACAATGAGCAGTTCTTC.

This chain joins TRBV7-5 and TRBJ1-6. TRBV7-5 is designated a pseudogene. This CDR3 is built from 17 residues. In DNA form, the CDR3 reads TGTGCCAGAAGCTTAGTTAGGGGGGGTCCCTATAATTCACCCCTCCACTTT. Its translation: CARSLVRGGPYNSPLHF.

The rearrangement uses TRBV3-1 (or the pseudogene TRBV3-2) and TRBJ2-1; TRBD2 matches 12 bases. CDR1 LGHDT and CDR2 YNNKEL come from the germline V gene (reference sequence). V was clipped by 4 bases and J by 8 bases; unmatched bases: 6. This CDR3 is built from 15 residues. The CDR3 DNA is TGTGCCAGCAGCCCTCGGACTAGCGGGATGGATGAGCAGTTCTTC. This encodes CASSPRTSGMDEQFF.

This clone occurred once. V is TRBV5-4 and J is TRBJ1-3; D not resolved. Trimming removed 0 bases at V and 0 bases at J, with 7 bases between. Germline CDR1 is SGHNT and CDR2 is YYREEE (reference sequence). The CDR3 runs to 15 residues. In DNA, the CDR3 is TGTGCCAGCAGCTTGGGCGGAAACTCTGGAAACACCATATATTTT. Encoded protein: CASSLGGNSGNTIYF.

The chain employs TRBV24-1 and TRBJ1-5; D not certain. V was pared by 4 bases and J by 0 bases, with 6 bases between. From germline, CDR1 is KGHDR and CDR2 SFDVKD. CDR3 length equals 14 residues. CDR3 nucleotide sequence: TGTGCCACCAGTGACACGGTTAGCAATCAGCCCCAGCATTTT. Encoded protein: CATSDTVSNQPQHF.

The DNA for the CDR3 is TGTGCCACCAGCAGTTCCTACTTTGCCGGGACAGGAATTGGAAACACCATATATTTT. Translation gives CATSSSYFAGTGIGNTIYF. The chain couples TRBV15 to TRBJ1-3, with 8 bases identical to TRBD1. Per the germline V gene, CDR1 is LNHNV and CDR2 is YYDKDF (reference sequence). This CDR3 comprises 19 residues. Trimming cost V 3 bases and J 3 bases; bases outside gene matches: 16.

In DNA form, the CDR3 reads TGCGCCAGCAGCTACGGACTAGCGGGAGGCTCACGGTCGGAAGAGACCCAGTACTTC. This gives the protein CASSYGLAGGSRSEETQYF. V usage is TRBV5-1 and J usage is TRBJ2-5; 14 positions agree with TRBD2. V lost 3 bases, J lost 3 bases, and 13 bases stayed unmatched. From germline, CDR1 is SGHRS and CDR2 YFSETQ. The CDR3 is 19 amino acids.

CDR3 nucleotide sequence: TGTGCCAGTACCATGACAGGGGGTTACCAGCCCCAGCATTTT. Translation: CASTMTGGYQPQHF. The rearrangement links TRBV19 to TRBJ1-5; 9 positions agree with TRBD1. The CDR3 spans 14 residues. From germline, CDR1 is LNHDA and CDR2 SQIVND (reference sequence). V lost 7 bases, J lost 7 bases, and 8 bases stayed unmatched. Full variable domain (remainder filled in from reference TRBV19 and TRBJ1-5): DGGITQSPKYLFRKEGQNVTLSCEQNLNHDAMYWYRQDPGQGLRLIYYSQIVNDFQKGDIAEGYSVSREKKESFPLTVTSAQKNPTAFYLCASTMTGGYQPQHFGDGTRLSIL.

This clone was recorded only once. The chain carries TRBV27 and TRBJ2-7, with 7 bases matching TRBD1. CDR1 is MNHEY and CDR2 is SMNVEV in the germline V gene (reference sequence). This CDR3 contains 14 residues. V lost 5 bases, J lost 4 bases, and 8 bases stayed unmatched. CDR3 amino acids: CASSLLPQGYEQYF. CDR3 bases: TGTGCCAGCAGTCTACTTCCACAGGGGTACGAGCAGTACTTC.

The rearrangement links TRBV5-4 to TRBJ2-1; 13 nucleotides align to TRBD2. CDR3 length: 15 amino acids. Trimming removed 3 bases from V and 12 bases from J; junction bases left unmatched: 9. Germline lookup yields CDR1 SGHNT and CDR2 YYREEE (reference sequence). CDR3 residues: CASSSGLAGNRGQFF. The CDR3 nucleotides read TGTGCCAGCAGCTCGGGACTAGCGGGGAATAGGGGGCAGTTCTTC.

CDR3 region: CAISESETEYGYTF. In DNA form, the CDR3 reads TGTGCCATCAGTGAGTCGGAGACGGAATATGGCTACACCTTC. The gene calls are TRBV10-3 and TRBJ1-2; no clear D. The CDR3 totals 14 residues. Trimming removed 0 bases at V and 5 bases at J, with 10 bases between. Germline V CDR1 and CDR2: ENHRY, SYGVKD.

The chain uses TRBV6-2 or TRBV6-3 and TRBJ1-1; D possibly corresponds to TRBD1 (6 bases). The CDR3 is 11 amino acids. V lost 6 bases and J lost 7, with 9 bases in between. From germline, CDR1 is MNHEY and CDR2 SVGEGT. CDR3 in DNA: TGTGCCAGCAGCCGGACAGATGAAGCTTTCTTT. Its protein is CASSRTDEAFF.

This clone was seen a single time. The chain uses TRBV6-6 and TRBJ2-7, with D possibly TRBD2 on 5 matching bases. Trimming took off 2 bases at V and 4 bases at J, with 12 bases between the two ends. The CDR3 has 14 residues. The germline V gene has CDR1 MNHNY and CDR2 SVGAGI (reference sequence). The chain's CDR3 is CASSYPGRGYEQYF. As DNA, the CDR3 is TGTGCCAGCAGTTACCCCGGTCGCGGGTACGAGCAGTACTTC.

This rearrangement joins TRBV10-3 to TRBJ2-1; 10 nucleotides align to TRBD2. This CDR3 spans 13 amino acids. Germline lookup yields CDR1 ENHRY and CDR2 SYGVKD. The trim removed 11 bases at V and 7 bases at J, leaving 8 bases unmatched. The CDR3 loop reads CAARTSGMNEQFF. Here the CDR3 DNA reads TGTGCCGCCCGTACTAGCGGGATGAATGAGCAGTTCTTC.

The chain employs TRBV21-1 and TRBJ2-1; TRBD2 is taken as the D call from the table, unchecked against the DNA. TRBV21-1 is flagged as a pseudogene. CDR3 length: 16 amino acids. The CDR3 here is CASSKVVTSGGQKWFF. The CDR3 DNA reads TGTGCCAGCAGCAAAGTGGTGACTAGCGGGGGCCAAAAGTGGTTCTTC.

V and J are TRBV5-1 and TRBJ2-5, with 11 bases identical to TRBD2. The CDR3 contains 17 residues. V lost 0 bases and J lost 5; bases outside the gene matches: 9. Looked up from germline, CDR1 is SGHRS and CDR2 is YFSETQ. This CDR3 is CASSLGSTSGSRETQYF. The CDR3, as DNA: TGCGCCAGCAGCTTGGGGTCAACTAGCGGGAGCAGGGAGACCCAGTACTTC.

V and J are TRBV3-1 (or the pseudogene TRBV3-2) and TRBJ2-7, with TRBD1 matching over 10 bases. Trimming removed 6 bases from V and 4 bases from J; junction bases left unmatched: 9. CDR1 and CDR2 from the germline V gene are LGHDT and YNNKEL (reference sequence). This CDR3 has 15 residues. The CDR3 region has the DNA TGTGCCAGCAGTCCGTCTGGACAGGGGGTTTACGAGCAGTACTTC. This sequence encodes CASSPSGQGVYEQYF.